This T cell receptor (beta chain) was found in a study of early T cells in non-severe SARS-CoV-2 infection. Study-wide context: The study sequenced bulk RNA from unsorted whole blood, with chains unpaired.

Findings and limits, study-wide: VDJdb matching, biased toward anti-spike CD8 responses, missed private and CD4 specificities.

At least ten counts were recorded for this clonotype. Antigen unknown. This CDR3 region has 15 residues. V was clipped by 1 base and J by 2 bases, with 12 bases between them. Per germline, CDR1 SGHVS and CDR2 FNYEAQ. Individual cDNA molecules carried attached unique molecular identifiers. One entry per CDR3 protein, called by TCRdb with MiXCR from the 5' RACE reads. The sample has thousands of distinct CDR3 sequences, about 5% seen once. The origin of this receptor is an adult who was a healthcare worker with PCR-confirmed SARS-CoV-2 infection or an uninfected control (not recorded which). V gene TRBV7-6 combines with J gene TRBJ2-7; tentative D call: TRBD1 (7 bases). The material sequenced was whole blood. CDR3 in amino acids: CASSLGQGGTYEQYF. The DNA for the CDR3 is TGTGCCAGCAGCTTAGGACAGGGCGGGACCTACGAGCAGTACTTC. Full variable domain (missing parts from reference TRBV7-6 and TRBJ2-7): GAGVSQSPRYKVTKRGQDVALRCDPISGHVSLYWYRQALGQGPEFLTYFNYEAQQDKSGLPNDRFSAERPEGSISTLTIQRTEQRDSAMYRCASSLGQGGTYEQYFGPGTRLTVT.